This T cell receptor beta chain was profiled in a study of blood T cell repertoires in COVID-19. In the study overall: The cDNA or gDNA used as material had been derived from T cells, B-cell-depleted T cells, or PBMCs.

Germline values: CDR1 MNHEY, CDR2 SVGAGI. V lost 5 bases to trimming and J lost 0 bases, with 11 bases between them. This CDR3 is 15 amino acids long. Original processing methods: Amplified reference gene primers provided the basis for estimating nucleated cell counts. Data came from immunoSEQ multiplex PCR; TCRdb stores just in-frame clones and leaves some out. For V, J and clone size, that table is used; D and trimming come from the DNA. This repertoire shows about 310,000 clones, 80% to 90% found once; its top ten account for about 2%. Participants' own reports of clinical history determined their cohort assignment.

The gene calls are TRBV6-5 and TRBJ2-1, with D possibly TRBD1 on 6 matching bases. The source is a man under 40 who had recovered from COVID-19. Sequencing was performed on PBMCs or T cells enriched from blood (not recorded which). The CDR3 region has the DNA TGTGCCAGCAGTCCCCAGGGGAGCTCCTACAATGAGCAGTTCTTC. Its protein is CASSPQGSSYNEQFF.